The sequence of this T cell receptor beta chain was determined in a study of beta chain features in type 1 diabetes. The study's findings and limits: There was a possibility that cDNA sequencing over-represented cells with high TCR expression. Individuals with type 1 diabetes displayed fewer insertions and more deletions at VDJ junctions.

With regard to this clone: What it binds is unknown.

Expressed TCRB transcripts were sequenced after all isolated RNA was converted to cDNA. It was found that naive, central memory and regulatory T cell samples averaged around 3.6 million reads. Clones were read by immunoSEQ multiplex PCR, and TCRdb kept only the in-frame ones, dropping some. The data contain a few hundred thousand clones, roughly 30% of them singletons. This CDR3 is built from 15 residues. Per the germline V gene, CDR1 is MNHEY and CDR2 is SMNVEV (reference sequence). V lost 6 bases and J lost 1; bases outside the gene matches: 8. CD45RO/CCR7/CD25/CD127/CD95/CD27 sorting isolated CD4+ naive, central memory, regulatory and stem cell-like memory cells.

This TCR was sampled from a man in his thirties or forties in good health. Sequenced sample: central memory CD4+ T cells from blood. This chain connects TRBV27 to TRBJ2-5, with 7 bases lining up with TRBD2. CDR3 DNA: TGTGCCAGCAGCCCCGAGGGCGGGAGCCAAGAGACCCAGTACTTC. It encodes CASSPEGGSQETQYF.